The table lists the clone carrying this TCR beta chain with a few counts. What it recognizes is unknown. The entry originates in a study of beta chain features in type 1 diabetes. General study findings and limits: Researchers report that Type 1 diabetes patients had moderately but significantly shorter TCRB CDR3s across all four CD4+ subsets.

Of the isolated RNA, all was reverse transcribed, and so the sequenced material was expressed TCRB transcripts. Clones were read by immunoSEQ multiplex PCR, and TCRdb kept only the in-frame ones, dropping some. The table includes hundreds of thousands of clones, 11% to 15% detected once. With 3 bases removed from V and 7 bases from J, the gap between germline ends came to 12 bases. The length of the CDR3 is 13 residues. Germline V gives CDR1 MNHNS, CDR2 SASEGT. The TCR comes from a man aged 18 to 30 with type 1 diabetes. This chain links TRBV6-1 with TRBJ2-5, with no clear D. Sequencing used naive CD4+ T cells from blood. CDR3 in amino acids: CASSDIVRGTQYF. As DNA, the CDR3 is TGTGCCAGCAGTGACATAGTCCGTGGGACCCAGTACTTC.